The 14 T cell receptor beta chains in this list originate from one sample, sequenced in a study of T cell changes during pregnancy in multiple sclerosis (dated by TCRdb to about 2019). Libraries came from the immunoSEQ multiplex PCR assay. TCRdb retrieved this table from immuneACCESS and kept in-frame rearrangements only. Not all clones are present; in checked studies, unresolved V genes account for under half, and no reason is known for the remainder. The sample table holds over 35,000 clones, of which approximately 90% were seen once. The top ten clones comprise approximately 1% of the sample. Sequencing was performed on CD4+ T cells from peripheral blood mononuclear cells, taken after pregnancy. The receptors come from a female donor with multiple sclerosis, enrolled in a pregnancy study.

The CDR3 loop reads CASSLRPTHSTDTQYF. CDR3 in DNA: TGTGCCAGCAGCTTACGCCCTACCCATAGCACAGATACGCAGTATTTT. This sequence joins TRBV7-3 and TRBJ2-3; D not resolved. There are 16 residues in the CDR3. Germline loops: CDR1 SGHTA, CDR2 FQGTGA. The germline V and J ends were trimmed by 2 bases and 0 bases, with 12 bases remaining between them.

The V and J genes are TRBV6-5 and TRBJ1-2, with D perhaps TRBD1 (6 bases). The CDR3 runs to 13 residues. V lost 6 bases to trimming and J lost 6 bases, with 14 bases between them. Germline-derived CDR1 and CDR2 are MNHEY and SVGAGI. The CDR3: CASSLRGFDGYTF. The CDR3 DNA reads as TGTGCCAGCAGCCTCAGGGGCTTCGATGGCTACACCTTC.

This sequence joins TRBV5-1 and TRBJ1-1; D is undetermined. There are 15 residues in the CDR3. Germline CDR1 and CDR2: SGHRS and YFSETQ. Trimming shortened V by 0 bases and J by 4 bases, and 13 bases separated the two germline ends. The CDR3 DNA reads as TGCGCCAGCAGCTTGGTTCCGGGTAGGTTCACTGAAGCTTTCTTT. Amino acids: CASSLVPGRFTEAFF.

This sequence joins TRBV10-3 and TRBJ2-1; D call uncertain. V was clipped by 2 bases and J by 0 bases, with 14 bases between them. The CDR3 extends over 17 amino acids. From germline, CDR1 is ENHRY and CDR2 SYGVKD. In DNA, the CDR3 is TGTGCCATCAGTGAGCAAATTAGCCCCAGCTCCTACAATGAGCAGTTCTTC. Protein: CAISEQISPSSYNEQFF.

The chain couples TRBV5-1 to TRBJ1-6; unclear D gene. Germline V gene data show CDR1 as SGHRS and CDR2 as YFSETQ. This CDR3 spans 15 amino acids. Trimming stripped 2 bases from V and 7 bases from J, with 13 bases between. The CDR3 loop is CASSFYESRNSPLHF. As DNA, the CDR3 is TGCGCCAGCAGCTTCTACGAATCCCGGAATTCACCCCTCCACTTT.

V usage is TRBV10-3 and J usage is TRBJ2-5, with D possibly matching TRBD2 (7 bases). Per the germline V gene, CDR1 is ENHRY and CDR2 is SYGVKD. V lost 5 bases to trimming and J lost 5 bases, with 15 bases between them. The CDR3 loop spans 14 amino acids. The DNA for the CDR3 is TGTGCCATCAGTTCTACGGGGGGCCGGGAGACCCAGTACTTC. Amino acids: CAISSTGGRETQYF.

The chain has TRBV28 and TRBJ1-2; D call uncertain. The V end lost 6 bases, the J end lost 4 bases, and 15 bases lay between the germline ends. Germline V lookup: CDR1 MDHEN, CDR2 SYDVKM. This CDR3 contains 14 residues. CDR3: CASSPPDGIYGYTF. The CDR3 DNA follows: TGTGCCAGCAGCCCCCCGGACGGGATCTATGGCTACACCTTC.

The chain combines TRBV7-8 with TRBJ2-7, with D maybe TRBD2 (5 bases). Germline CDR1 SGHVS, CDR2 FQNEAQ. The CDR3 contains 15 residues. V was clipped by 1 base and J by 0 bases, with 10 bases between them. CDR3 residues: CASSLVARASYEQYF. The CDR3 DNA reads TGTGCCAGCAGCTTAGTAGCGAGGGCCTCCTACGAGCAGTACTTC.

The rearrangement uses TRBV5-8 and TRBJ1-2; 8 nucleotides line up with TRBD1. CDR1 is SGHTS, CDR2 YDEGEE, per germline. This CDR3 is built from 15 residues. Trimming cost V 4 bases and J 8 bases; bases outside gene matches: 13. The CDR3 region is CASSPRTGRKGGYTF. CDR3 coding DNA: TGTGCCAGCAGCCCTCGGACAGGGCGCAAGGGGGGCTACACCTTC.

The V gene is TRBV7-8, the J gene TRBJ2-2, with a weak D call TRBD2 (5 bases). The ends were cut back, 5 bases at V and 0 bases at J, with 16 bases in the middle. This CDR3 comprises 17 residues. CDR1 and CDR2 from the germline V gene are SGHVS and FQNEAQ. CDR3 region: CASSQHHGGANTGELFF. CDR3 bases: TGTGCCAGCAGCCAACATCACGGAGGAGCGAACACCGGGGAGCTGTTTTTT. Full variable domain (rest looked up from reference TRBV7-8 and TRBJ2-2): GAGVSQSPRYKVAKRGQDVALRCDPISGHVSLFWYQQALGQGPEFLTYFQNEAQLDKSGLPSDRFFAERPEGSVSTLKIQRTQQEDSAVYLCASSQHHGGANTGELFFGEGSRLTVL.

The chain couples TRBV7-2 to TRBJ2-1; D is possibly TRBD2 (6 bases). Deletions cut 5 bases from V and 2 bases from J, with 16 bases between. CDR3 length equals 16 residues. The V gene's germline CDR1 is SGHTA and CDR2 FQGNSA. The CDR3 coding sequence is TGTGCCAGCAGCCCGCAATGGGGGGATCCCTACAATGAGCAGTTCTTC. This sequence encodes CASSPQWGDPYNEQFF.

The chain links TRBV5-6 to TRBJ1-5; tentatively, D is TRBD1 (6 bases). Germline loops: CDR1 SGHDT, CDR2 YYEEEE. V lost 4 bases and J 6 bases, leaving 11 bases between the germline ends. The CDR3 is 13 residues long. In DNA, the CDR3 is TGTGCCAGCAGCGGAGGGGGGGGTCAGCCCCAGCATTTT. This translates into CASSGGGGQPQHF.

The V gene is TRBV5-4, the J gene TRBJ1-2, with a tentative D call TRBD1 (5 bases). The V and J ends lost 0 bases and 8 bases respectively, with 11 bases between them. This CDR3 is 13 amino acids long. CDR1 and CDR2 (germline): SGHNT, YYREEE (reference sequence). This chain's CDR3 is CASSLGVQGGYTF. The CDR3 DNA reads as TGTGCCAGCAGCTTGGGGGTTCAGGGAGGCTACACCTTC.

The chain uses TRBV4-1 and TRBJ1-4, with a possible D match to TRBD1 (6 bases). The CDR3 has 17 residues. Germline-derived CDR1 and CDR2 are MGHRA and YSYEKL. Trimming shortened V by 0 bases and J by 5 bases, and 16 bases separated the two germline ends. The CDR3, as DNA: TGCGCCAGCAGCCAAGAGGCGGACAGAAAATTAAATGAAAAACTGTTTTTT. Its protein product is CASSQEADRKLNEKLFF.